The following is a T cell receptor beta chain sequence with its context. Its antigen remains unknown. The table came from immunoSEQ multiplex PCR; TCRdb's copy has only in-frame clones and leaves some out. The table includes approximately 120,000 clones, roughly 94% detected once. The data stem from a study of cytomegalovirus exposure and HLA in healthy donors. Trimming removed 0 bases from V and 4 bases from J, with 9 bases in between. Germline V gives CDR1 GTSNPN, CDR2 SVGIG (reference sequence). CDR3 length: 13 amino acids. Study outcomes and limitations: It was reportedly the case that the classifier diagnosed cytomegalovirus status with high specificity and sensitivity.

The validation cohort, a group of over a hundred subjects, included the donors and was separate from the approximately 700-subject first cohort. Sequenced input: PBMCs. The clonotype comes from a woman younger than 35 in good health and CMV-seronegative. The gene calls are TRBV30 and TRBJ1-1; D not certain. The CDR3 DNA reads as TGTGCCTGGAGTGTAGCGGGTGGCACTGAAGCTTTCTTT. Protein: CAWSVAGGTEAFF.